This TCR beta chain was documented in a study of T cell responses to AZD1222 COVID-19 vaccine. The protocol was immunoSEQ multiplex PCR, while the TCRdb copy is restricted to in-frame clones and leaves out a portion. The sample records over 150,000 clones, approximately 90% being singletons. Germline V gene sequence: CDR1 LGHDT, CDR2 YNNKEL (reference sequence). The CDR3 contains 14 residues. Between the trimmed V and J ends, which lost 1 base and 0 bases, there was a span of 1 base. Worth noting for this clone: The antigen remains undetermined.

Some second doses came at about 4 weeks and others at about 12 weeks; these were pooled. General study points: CD4 TCRs covered the whole spike, strongest at regions 160-218 and 743-854. Once two AZD1222 doses were given, Spike-specific TCR breadth and depth went up. Repertoires in all cases were sampled only once the peak T cell response had passed.

The clonotype comes from an adult who received the AZD1222 COVID-19 vaccine. Source: peripheral blood, taken 28 days after the second AZD1222 dose. The chain uses TRBV3-1 (or the pseudogene TRBV3-2) and TRBJ2-6; D uncertain. As DNA, the CDR3 is TGTGCCAGCAGCCAAGCCTCTGGGGCCAACGTCCTGACTTTC. Its protein is CASSQASGANVLTF.